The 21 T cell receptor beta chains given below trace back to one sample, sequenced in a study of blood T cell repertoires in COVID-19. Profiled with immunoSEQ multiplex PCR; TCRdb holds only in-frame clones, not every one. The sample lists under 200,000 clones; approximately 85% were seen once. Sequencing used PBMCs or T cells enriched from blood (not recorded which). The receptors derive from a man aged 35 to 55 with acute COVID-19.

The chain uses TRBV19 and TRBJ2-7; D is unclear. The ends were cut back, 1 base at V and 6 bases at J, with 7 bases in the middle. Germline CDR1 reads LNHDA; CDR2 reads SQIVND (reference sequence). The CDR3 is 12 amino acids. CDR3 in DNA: TGTGCCAGTAGTATAGCGAGTGGCGAGCAGTACTTC. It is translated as CASSIASGEQYF.

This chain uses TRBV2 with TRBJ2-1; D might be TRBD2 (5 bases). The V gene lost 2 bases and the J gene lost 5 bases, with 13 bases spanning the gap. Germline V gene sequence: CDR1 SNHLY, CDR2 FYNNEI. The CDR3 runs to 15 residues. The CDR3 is CASSERLLPDNEQFF. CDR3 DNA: TGTGCCAGCAGTGAAAGACTACTACCAGACAATGAGCAGTTCTTC.

The CDR3 protein is CASSYTGHLNTEAFF. CDR3 nucleotide sequence: TGTGCCAGCAGCTATACGGGACACCTGAACACTGAAGCTTTCTTT. The gene calls are TRBV7-2 and TRBJ1-1, with a tentative D call TRBD1 (6 bases). Germline lookup yields CDR1 SGHTA and CDR2 FQGNSA. V was clipped by 4 bases and J by 0 bases, with 12 bases between them. The CDR3 has 15 amino acids.

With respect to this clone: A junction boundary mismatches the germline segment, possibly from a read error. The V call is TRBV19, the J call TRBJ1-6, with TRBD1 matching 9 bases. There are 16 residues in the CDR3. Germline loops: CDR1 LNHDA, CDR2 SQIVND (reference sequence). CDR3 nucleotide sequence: TGTGCCAGTAGGAGGATCCGGGACAGGGATAACTCACCCCTCCACTTT. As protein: CASRRIRDRDNSPLHF.

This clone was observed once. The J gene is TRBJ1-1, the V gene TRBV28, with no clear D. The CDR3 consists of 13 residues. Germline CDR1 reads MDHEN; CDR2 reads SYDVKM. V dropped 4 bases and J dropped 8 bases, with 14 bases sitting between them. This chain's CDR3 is CASSSPSGVEAFF. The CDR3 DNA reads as TGTGCCAGCAGTTCACCCTCCGGGGTGGAAGCTTTCTTT.

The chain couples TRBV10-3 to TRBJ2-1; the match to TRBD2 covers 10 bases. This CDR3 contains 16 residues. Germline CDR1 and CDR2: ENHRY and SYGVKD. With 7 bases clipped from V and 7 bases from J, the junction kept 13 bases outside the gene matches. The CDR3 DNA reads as TGTGCCATCAACTCGGGACCCTCACTAGCGGGAAATGAGCAGTTCTTC. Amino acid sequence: CAINSGPSLAGNEQFF.

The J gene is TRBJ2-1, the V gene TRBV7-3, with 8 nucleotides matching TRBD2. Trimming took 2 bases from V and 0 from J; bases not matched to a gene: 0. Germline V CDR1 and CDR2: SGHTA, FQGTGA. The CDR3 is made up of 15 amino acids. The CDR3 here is CASSLLAGSYNEQFF. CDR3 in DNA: TGTGCCAGCAGCTTACTAGCGGGCTCCTACAATGAGCAGTTCTTC.

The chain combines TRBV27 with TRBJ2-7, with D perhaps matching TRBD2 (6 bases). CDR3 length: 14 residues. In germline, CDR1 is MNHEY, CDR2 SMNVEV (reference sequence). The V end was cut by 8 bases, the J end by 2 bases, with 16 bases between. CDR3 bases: TGTGCCAGCGCCTATCGGACTACCCCCTACGAGCAGTACTTC. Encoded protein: CASAYRTTPYEQYF.

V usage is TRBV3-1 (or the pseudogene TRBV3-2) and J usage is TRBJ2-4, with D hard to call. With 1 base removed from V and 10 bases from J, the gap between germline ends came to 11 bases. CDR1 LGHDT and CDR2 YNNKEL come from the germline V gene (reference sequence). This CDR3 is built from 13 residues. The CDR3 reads CASSQGTPGIQYF. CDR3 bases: TGTGCCAGCAGCCAAGGAACTCCCGGGATTCAGTACTTC.

DNA for the CDR3: TGTGCCATCAGTGAGGGACAGCCCAATCAGCCCCAGCATTTT. Its translation: CAISEGQPNQPQHF. The chain carries TRBV10-3 and TRBJ1-5; weak D call: TRBD1 (6 bases). V was clipped by 2 bases and J by 3 bases, with 8 bases between them. This CDR3 spans 14 amino acids. Germline V gene lookup returns CDR1 ENHRY and CDR2 SYGVKD.

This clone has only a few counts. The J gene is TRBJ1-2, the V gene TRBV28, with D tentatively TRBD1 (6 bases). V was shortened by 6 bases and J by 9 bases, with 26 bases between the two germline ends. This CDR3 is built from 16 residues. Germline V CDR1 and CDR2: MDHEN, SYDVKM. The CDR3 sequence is CASSGVGDTLTMSYTF. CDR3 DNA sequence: TGTGCCAGCAGCGGGGTGGGGGACACTCTAACTATGAGCTACACCTTC.

CDR3 sequence (DNA): TGTGCCAGCTCACCCAACAGTGCAACTAATGAAAAACTGTTTTTT. Protein product: CASSPNSATNEKLFF. The chain recombines TRBV18 with TRBJ1-4; D uncertain. The V end was cut by 3 bases, the J end by 0 bases, with 8 bases between. The CDR3 is made up of 15 amino acids. Germline loops: CDR1 KGHSH, CDR2 LQKENI.

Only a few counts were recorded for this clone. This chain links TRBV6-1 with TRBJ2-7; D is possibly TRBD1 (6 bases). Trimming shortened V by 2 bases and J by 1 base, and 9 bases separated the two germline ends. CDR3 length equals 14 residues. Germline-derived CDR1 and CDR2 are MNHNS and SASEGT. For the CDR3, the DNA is TGTGCCAGCAGTGAAAAGGGACAATCCTACGAGCAGTACTTC. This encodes CASSEKGQSYEQYF.

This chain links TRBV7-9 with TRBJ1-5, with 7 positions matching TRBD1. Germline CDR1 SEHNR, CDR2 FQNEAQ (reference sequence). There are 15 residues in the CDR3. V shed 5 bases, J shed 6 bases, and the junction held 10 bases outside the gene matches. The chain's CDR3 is CASSRDLQGGQPQHF. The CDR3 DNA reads TGTGCCAGCAGCCGCGATTTGCAGGGGGGTCAGCCCCAGCATTTT. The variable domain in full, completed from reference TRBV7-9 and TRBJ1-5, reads DTGVSQNPRHKITKRGQNVTFRCDPISEHNRLYWYRQTLGQGPEFLTYFQNEAQLEKSRLLSDRFSAERPKGSFSTLEIQRTEQGDSAMYLCASSRDLQGGQPQHFGDGTRLSIL.

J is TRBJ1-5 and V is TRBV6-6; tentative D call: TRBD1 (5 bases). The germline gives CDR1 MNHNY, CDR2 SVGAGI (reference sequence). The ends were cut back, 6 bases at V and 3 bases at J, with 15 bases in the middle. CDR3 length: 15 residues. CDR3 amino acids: CASSLTVNDNQPQHF. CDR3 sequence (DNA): TGTGCCAGCAGCCTGACAGTTAATGACAATCAGCCCCAGCATTTT.

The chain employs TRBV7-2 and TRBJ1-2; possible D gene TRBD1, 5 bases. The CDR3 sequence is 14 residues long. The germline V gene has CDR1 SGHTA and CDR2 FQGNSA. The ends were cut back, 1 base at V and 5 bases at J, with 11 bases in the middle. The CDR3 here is CASSLGVGPYGYTF. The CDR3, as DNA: TGTGCCAGCAGCTTAGGGGTGGGGCCTTATGGCTACACCTTC.

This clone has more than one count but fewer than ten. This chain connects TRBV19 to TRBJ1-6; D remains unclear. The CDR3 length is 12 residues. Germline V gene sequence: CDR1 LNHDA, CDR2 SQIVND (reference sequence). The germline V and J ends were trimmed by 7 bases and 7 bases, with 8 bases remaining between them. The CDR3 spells CASNTPNSPLHF. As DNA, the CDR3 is TGTGCCAGTAACACACCGAATTCACCCCTCCACTTT.

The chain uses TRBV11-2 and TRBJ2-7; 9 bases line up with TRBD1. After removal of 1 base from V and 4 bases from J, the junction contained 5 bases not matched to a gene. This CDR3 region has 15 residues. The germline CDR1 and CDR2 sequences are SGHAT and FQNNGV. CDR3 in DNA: TGTGCCAGCAGCTTAGTCCACAGGGGGCTATACGAGCAGTACTTC. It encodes CASSLVHRGLYEQYF.

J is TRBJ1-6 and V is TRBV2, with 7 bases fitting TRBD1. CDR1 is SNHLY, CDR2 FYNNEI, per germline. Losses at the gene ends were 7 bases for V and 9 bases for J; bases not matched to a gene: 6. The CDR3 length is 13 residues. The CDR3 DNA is TGTGCCAGCAAGTGGGACAGCGGTTCACCCCTCCACTTT. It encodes CASKWDSGSPLHF.

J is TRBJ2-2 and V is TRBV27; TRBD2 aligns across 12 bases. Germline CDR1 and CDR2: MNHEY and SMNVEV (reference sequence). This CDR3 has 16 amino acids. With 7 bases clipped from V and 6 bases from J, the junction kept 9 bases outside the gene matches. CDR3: CASTARLAGVPGELFF. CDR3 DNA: TGTGCCAGCACGGCCCGACTAGCGGGAGTACCCGGGGAGCTGTTTTTT.

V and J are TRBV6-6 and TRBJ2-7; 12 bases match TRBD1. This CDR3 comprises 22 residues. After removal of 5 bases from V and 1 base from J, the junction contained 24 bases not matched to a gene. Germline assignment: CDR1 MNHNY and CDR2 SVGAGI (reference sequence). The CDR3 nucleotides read TGTGCCAGCAGTCGCCCGGGACAGGGGGCGTTCGGTGGCGGGAGGACTTCCTACGAGCAGTACTTC. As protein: CASSRPGQGAFGGGRTSYEQYF.